This T cell receptor beta chain was obtained from a study of graft-versus-host responses after intestinal transplantation. Study in general: All of the recipients had induction that used anti-thymocyte globulin, then tacrolimus and steroids for around three years. Whole-study findings and limits: Detected in recipient marrow were GvH clones, some of which were first observed in ileum or blood. With peak circulating GvH clone levels came an association with early post-transplant HvG declines.

About this clone itself: What it binds is unknown.

Germline V gene data show CDR1 as SNHLY and CDR2 as FYNNEI. This CDR3 spans 15 amino acids. V was clipped by 6 bases and J by 4 bases; unmatched bases: 11. Some clones are missing from TCRdb's copy, which holds only in-frame ones; the method was immunoSEQ multiplex PCR. The repertoire holds 80,000 to 85,000 clones, with roughly nine tenths as singletons. The source is a human donor who received an intestinal transplant. The chain joins TRBV2 to TRBJ1-2; TRBD1 agrees at 7 bases. The sample was unstimulated CD4+ T cells sorted from spleen or lymph node cells, taken before intestinal transplant. CDR3: CASSRADRTLYGYTF. The DNA of the CDR3 is TGTGCCAGCAGCCGAGCGGACAGGACCCTCTATGGCTACACCTTC.